These 30 T cell receptor beta chains share one sample of origin, sequenced in a study of shared clonotypes between healthy human individuals. Data came from immunoSEQ multiplex PCR; TCRdb stores just in-frame clones and leaves some out. This sample has about 1.5 million clones; 98% occur once, and the top ten carry 0.4% to 0.55%. Sample: naive CD4+ T cells sorted from blood. This sample's subset: CD45RA+ positively selected. These receptors were obtained from a man younger than 40 in good health.

The CDR3 protein is CASSYAASSYNEQFF. CDR3 DNA: TGTGCCAGCAGTTACGCAGCGAGCTCCTACAATGAGCAGTTCTTC. The chain employs TRBV6-5 and TRBJ2-1, with unresolved D. The V gene's germline CDR1 is MNHEY and CDR2 SVGAGI. Trimming took off 2 bases at V and 0 bases at J, with 8 bases between the two ends. The CDR3 is made up of 15 amino acids.

This chain links TRBV5-4 with TRBJ2-5; the D gene is possibly TRBD2 (6 bases). Trimming shortened V by 0 bases and J by 9 bases, and 15 bases separated the two germline ends. Per germline, CDR1 SGHNT and CDR2 YYREEE (reference sequence). The CDR3 is 14 residues long. The CDR3 protein is CASSLAGGGGPQYF. CDR3 bases: TGTGCCAGCAGCTTGGCAGGCGGTGGAGGGCCCCAGTACTTC.

The chain uses TRBV29-1 and TRBJ2-5; TRBD1 is a possible D gene (6 bases). Germline V gene data show CDR1 as SQVTM and CDR2 as ANQGSEA. CDR3 length: 13 residues. The V and J ends lost 7 bases and 4 bases respectively, with 16 bases between them. CDR3 nucleotides: TGCAGCGCCGTGGACAGAGACTTAGAGACCCAGTACTTC. This gives the protein CSAVDRDLETQYF.

The DNA for the CDR3 is TGTGCCAGCAGCTTGGGTCCTAATGAAAAACTGTTTTTT. Residues: CASSLGPNEKLFF. The chain uses TRBV5-5 and TRBJ1-4; D call uncertain. The CDR3 is 13 residues long. Germline V gene data show CDR1 as SGHKS and CDR2 as YYEKEE (reference sequence). V was clipped by 0 bases and J by 3 bases, with 3 bases between them.

Comment on this clone: Other DNA sequences within the sample encode an identical CDR3. The chain employs TRBV9 and TRBJ2-1; the D gene is possibly TRBD2 (5 bases). This CDR3 spans 14 amino acids. With 0 bases removed from V and 7 bases from J, the gap between germline ends came to 11 bases. Germline V gene sequence: CDR1 SGDLS, CDR2 YYNGEE. The CDR3 loop is CASSVGGSLNEQFF. The CDR3 coding sequence is TGTGCCAGCAGCGTAGGCGGGTCTTTGAATGAGCAGTTCTTC.

The chain recombines TRBV19 with TRBJ1-2; no clear D gene. V dropped 8 bases and J dropped 8 bases, with 18 bases sitting between them. The CDR3 runs to 13 residues. Germline V lookup: CDR1 LNHDA, CDR2 SQIVND (reference sequence). The CDR3 protein is CASSVVNSEGYTF. The CDR3 bases are TGTGCCAGTTCCGTGGTCAATTCGGAGGGCTACACCTTC.

The chain uses TRBV29-1 and TRBJ2-3; 7 bases map to TRBD2. The CDR3 extends over 14 amino acids. J was trimmed by 8 bases and V by 0 bases; bases with no gene match: 8. Germline-derived CDR1 and CDR2 are SQVTM and ANQGSEA. CDR3: CSVEDWASGGTQYF. The CDR3 DNA follows: TGCAGCGTTGAAGATTGGGCTTCGGGGGGTACGCAGTATTTT.

This chain connects TRBV5-1 to TRBJ2-3; D unresolved. The CDR3 consists of 15 residues. Germline lookup yields CDR1 SGHRS and CDR2 YFSETQ. V shed 0 bases and J shed 4 bases, with 12 bases lying between them. CDR3 region: CASSLGLGFADTQYF. Written as DNA, the CDR3 is TGCGCCAGCAGCTTGGGATTGGGGTTCGCAGATACGCAGTATTTT.

The V call is TRBV5-4, the J call TRBJ2-7; 7 positions match TRBD1. The CDR3 loop spans 15 amino acids. Trimming took 1 base from V and 1 from J; bases not matched to a gene: 5. The germline CDR1 and CDR2 sequences are SGHNT and YYREEE (reference sequence). The CDR3 spells CASSLPGQISYEQYF. In DNA form, the CDR3 reads TGTGCCAGCAGCTTGCCGGGACAGATATCCTACGAGCAGTACTTC.

The CDR3 here is CASTSVGETQYF. As DNA, the CDR3 is TGTGCCAGCACCAGTGTTGGAGAGACCCAGTACTTC. The V gene is TRBV7-2, the J gene TRBJ2-5, with D hard to call. This CDR3 is built from 12 residues. Trimming cost V 7 bases and J 4 bases, with 10 bases left between them. CDR1 and CDR2 (germline): SGHTA, FQGNSA.

The rearrangement uses TRBV28 and TRBJ1-1; 9 nucleotides line up with TRBD1. The germline gives CDR1 MDHEN, CDR2 SYDVKM. The CDR3 spans 15 residues. The V gene end was trimmed by 5 bases and the J gene end by 1 base; junction bases not matched to a gene: 5. The CDR3 DNA is TGTGCCAGCAGTCCTGGGACAGGGCGGAACACTGAAGCTTTCTTT. Protein product: CASSPGTGRNTEAFF.

This clone was seen once. The chain combines TRBV7-9 with TRBJ2-1, with D uncertain. Germline assignment: CDR1 SEHNR and CDR2 FQNEAQ (reference sequence). Trimming took 5 bases from V and 0 from J, leaving 11 bases between them. The CDR3 sequence is 15 residues long. CDR3 amino acids: CASSAEDRSYNEQFF. In DNA form, the CDR3 reads TGTGCCAGCAGCGCGGAAGATCGCTCCTACAATGAGCAGTTCTTC. Full variable domain (missing parts from reference TRBV7-9 and TRBJ2-1): DTGVSQNPRHKITKRGQNVTFRCDPISEHNRLYWYRQTLGQGPEFLTYFQNEAQLEKSRLLSDRFSAERPKGSFSTLEIQRTEQGDSAMYLCASSAEDRSYNEQFFGPGTRLTVL.

The chain uses TRBV11-3 and TRBJ2-1; D ambiguous. This CDR3 has 15 residues. CDR1 is SGHNT, CDR2 YENEEA, per germline. V dropped 1 base and J dropped 4 bases, with 11 bases sitting between them. For the CDR3, the DNA is TGTGCCAGCAGCTTAGGACCTCAGGATTACAATGAGCAGTTCTTC. Its protein is CASSLGPQDYNEQFF.

As concerns this clone: Other nucleotide sequences from this sample produce the same CDR3. The chain combines TRBV5-1 with TRBJ2-1, with TRBD2 identical over 16 bases. The V gene's germline CDR1 is SGHRS and CDR2 YFSETQ. Trimming cost V 3 bases and J 8 bases; bases outside gene matches: 2. The CDR3 is 15 amino acids. The CDR3 DNA follows: TGCGCCAGCAGCTCCGGGACTAGCGGGGGGGATGAGCAGTTCTTC. This encodes CASSSGTSGGDEQFF.

The chain employs TRBV5-6 and TRBJ2-5; the match to TRBD2 covers 8 bases. The V segment lost 0 bases and the J segment 1 base; nucleotides outside the gene matches: 5. The CDR3 is 16 amino acids. Germline CDR1 reads SGHDT; CDR2 reads YYEEEE. CDR3 region: CASSLAPGLGQETQYF. The CDR3 DNA is TGTGCCAGCAGCTTGGCTCCGGGACTAGGCCAAGAGACCCAGTACTTC.

In regard to this clone: The junction departs from the called germline gene at one end, perhaps through a read error. V and J are TRBV7-7 and TRBJ2-2, with 8 bases matching TRBD2. CDR1 is SSHAT and CDR2 is FNYEAQ in the germline V gene (reference sequence). CDR3 length: 17 amino acids. CDR3 DNA: TGTGCTAGCAGCGTTAAATTAGCGGGATCACCACCCGGGGAGCTGTTTTTT. Translation: CASSVKLAGSPPGELFF. Filled out from reference TRBV7-7 and TRBJ2-2, the complete variable domain reads GAGVSQSPRYKVTKRGQDVTLRCDPISSHATLYWYQQALGQGPEFLTYFNYEAQPDKSGLPSDRFSAERPEGSISTLTIQRTEQRDSAMYRCASSVKLAGSPPGELFFGEGSRLTVL.

The chain joins TRBV4-1 to TRBJ2-3; D gene ambiguous. The germline V gene has CDR1 MGHRA and CDR2 YSYEKL. Trimming took 4 bases from V and 4 from J, leaving 15 bases between them. The length of the CDR3 is 15 residues. Here the CDR3 DNA reads TGCGCCAGCAGCCGGCCCGGTGGGATCGCAGATACGCAGTATTTT. Protein sequence: CASSRPGGIADTQYF.

The gene calls are TRBV21-1 and TRBJ2-7; TRBD1, as called in the table, went unchecked against the DNA. TRBV21-1 is a recognized pseudogene. The CDR3 is made up of 13 amino acids. The CDR3 sequence is CASSKERGNEQYF. CDR3 DNA sequence: TGTGCCAGCAGCAAGGAAAGGGGAAACGAGCAGTACTTC.

The V and J genes are TRBV9 and TRBJ2-3; perhaps TRBD1 as D (5 bases). Trimming took off 6 bases at V and 2 bases at J, with 13 bases between the two ends. This CDR3 is built from 14 residues. Germline V lookup: CDR1 SGDLS, CDR2 YYNGEE. CDR3 protein: CASTPGATTDTQYF. The CDR3 DNA follows: TGTGCCAGCACGCCTGGGGCCACCACAGATACGCAGTATTTT.

The chain couples TRBV5-6 to TRBJ2-7; tentatively, D is TRBD1 (6 bases). V was clipped by 4 bases and J by 3 bases, with 20 bases between them. The CDR3 loop spans 16 amino acids. CDR1 SGHDT and CDR2 YYEEEE come from the germline V gene. CDR3 sequence: CASSPGGGLAIYEQYF. CDR3 bases: TGTGCCAGCAGCCCAGGTGGGGGCCTTGCAATCTACGAGCAGTACTTC.

The chain uses TRBV4-3 and TRBJ1-4; 10 bases line up with TRBD1. CDR1 and CDR2 (germline): LGHNA, YSLEER. The CDR3 is 17 residues long. Trimming took 4 bases from V and 3 from J; bases not matched to a gene: 8. CDR3 sequence reads: CASSRVTGTGANEKLFF. The DNA for the CDR3 is TGCGCCAGCAGCCGAGTAACGGGGACAGGGGCTAATGAAAAACTGTTTTTT.

The J gene is TRBJ2-7, the V gene TRBV9; D is uncertain. The V gene lost 0 bases and the J gene lost 6 bases, with 13 bases spanning the gap. Germline loops: CDR1 SGDLS, CDR2 YYNGEE. The CDR3 covers 14 residues. In nucleotides, the CDR3 is TGTGCCAGCAGCGTAGTGGGCAATTCAGGCGAGCAGTACTTC. Residues: CASSVVGNSGEQYF. Filled out from reference TRBV9 and TRBJ2-7, the complete variable domain reads DSGVTQTPKHLITATGQRVTLRCSPRSGDLSVYWYQQSLDQGLQFLIQYYNGEERAKGNILERFSAQQFPDLHSELNLSSLELGDSALYFCASSVVGNSGEQYFGPGTRLTVT.

The chain uses TRBV7-9 and TRBJ2-5, with D possibly TRBD2 on 6 matching bases. Germline V lookup: CDR1 SEHNR, CDR2 FQNEAQ (reference sequence). The CDR3 covers 14 residues. Trimming stripped 5 bases from V and 2 bases from J, with 12 bases between. CDR3 sequence: CASSRGGMQETQYF. In DNA, the CDR3 is TGTGCCAGCAGCAGGGGAGGCATGCAAGAGACCCAGTACTTC.

The CDR3 protein is CASSGFLYNEQFF. CDR3 DNA sequence: TGTGCCAGTAGCGGATTTCTCTACAATGAGCAGTTCTTC. The chain recombines TRBV19 with TRBJ2-1; no clear D gene. Germline CDR1 LNHDA, CDR2 SQIVND (reference sequence). CDR3 length: 13 amino acids. Trimming removed 6 bases at V and 3 bases at J, with 9 bases between.

V and J are TRBV7-7 and TRBJ2-3; 10 bases agree with TRBD2. J gave up 9 bases and V 5 bases, and 14 bases lay outside the gene matches. Germline V gene data show CDR1 as SSHAT and CDR2 as FNYEAQ (reference sequence). The CDR3 is made up of 16 amino acids. The CDR3 region is CASSPAGLAARGTQYF. The CDR3 bases are TGTGCCAGCAGCCCCGCAGGACTAGCGGCTCGTGGAACGCAGTATTTT.

V usage is TRBV5-4 and J usage is TRBJ2-7, with D possibly matching TRBD1 (6 bases). Germline lookup yields CDR1 SGHNT and CDR2 YYREEE (reference sequence). CDR3 length equals 14 residues. V shed 5 bases and J shed 1 base, with 13 bases lying between them. The CDR3 protein is CASREDRSSYEQYF. The CDR3 DNA is TGTGCCAGCAGGGAAGACAGGTCGTCCTACGAGCAGTACTTC.

The chain links TRBV10-3 to TRBJ2-5; TRBD1 matches at 9 bases. CDR1 ENHRY and CDR2 SYGVKD come from the germline V gene. V lost 3 bases, J lost 5 bases, and 10 bases stayed unmatched. This CDR3 region has 16 residues. The CDR3 coding sequence is TGTGCCATCAGTGAATTCCTACAGGGGGCAGGGGAGACCCAGTACTTC. Translation gives CAISEFLQGAGETQYF.

Here the CDR3 DNA reads TGTGCCAGCAGCTTAGGTTTGCGGGAAACCTACGAGCAGTACTTC. This gives the protein CASSLGLRETYEQYF. This sequence joins TRBV11-3 and TRBJ2-7; D is possibly TRBD2 (6 bases). V shed 1 base and J shed 2 bases, with 12 bases lying between them. Looked up from germline, CDR1 is SGHNT and CDR2 is YENEEA. The CDR3 is made up of 15 amino acids.

V gene TRBV27 combines with J gene TRBJ2-7; 8 nucleotides match TRBD2. CDR3 size: 15 residues. Losses at the gene ends were 4 bases for V and 2 bases for J; bases not matched to a gene: 7. Germline V gene data show CDR1 as MNHEY and CDR2 as SMNVEV (reference sequence). This CDR3 is CASSYGLGRAYEQYF. In nucleotides, the CDR3 is TGTGCCAGCAGTTACGGGCTCGGGAGGGCCTACGAGCAGTACTTC.

This chain joins TRBV29-1 and TRBJ2-2; possible D gene TRBD1, 6 bases. The CDR3 loop spans 13 amino acids. CDR1 and CDR2 (germline): SQVTM, ANQGSEA. Trimming cost V 5 bases and J 4 bases, with 11 bases left between them. The CDR3: CSVMKQGTGELFF. For the CDR3, the DNA is TGCAGCGTTATGAAACAGGGCACCGGGGAGCTGTTTTTT.